This T cell receptor beta chain was captured in a study of shared clonotypes between healthy human individuals. Study-wide points: Non-shared clonotypes had lower generation probabilities than clonotypes shared by all four sorted-subset donors. Several donors held 5% to 5.5% of naive CD4 clonotypes in common. The study generally estimated greater richness for naive than memory subsets.

Naive CD8 cells were CD45RO-negative, positively selected for CCR7, excluding terminally differentiated effector memory CD45RA+ cells. About this clone itself: Its specificity is not known.

The authors distributed each subset's genomic DNA evenly over several immunoSEQ plates. TCRdb keeps only in-frame clones here, not all; method: immunoSEQ multiplex PCR. Among hundreds of thousands of clones listed, about 96% were seen once. The CDR3 extends over 15 amino acids. Looked up from germline, CDR1 is SGHAT and CDR2 is FQNNGV. Trimming shortened V by 5 bases and J by 0 bases, and 14 bases separated the two germline ends. Sequences were obtained from naive CD8+ T cells sorted from blood. The TCR was taken from a woman younger than 45 in good health. The rearrangement links TRBV11-2 to TRBJ2-7; possibly TRBD2 for D (5 bases). CDR3 sequence reads: CASSTEGGSSYEQYF. Written as DNA, the CDR3 is TGTGCCAGCAGCACCGAGGGCGGTAGCTCCTACGAGCAGTACTTC. The full variable domain, with the rest looked up from reference TRBV11-2 and TRBJ2-7, is EAGVAQSPRYKIIEKRQSVAFWCNPISGHATLYWYQQILGQGPKLLIQFQNNGVVDDSQLPKDRFSAERLKGVDSTLKIQPAKLEDSAVYLCASSTEGGSSYEQYFGPGTRLTVT.